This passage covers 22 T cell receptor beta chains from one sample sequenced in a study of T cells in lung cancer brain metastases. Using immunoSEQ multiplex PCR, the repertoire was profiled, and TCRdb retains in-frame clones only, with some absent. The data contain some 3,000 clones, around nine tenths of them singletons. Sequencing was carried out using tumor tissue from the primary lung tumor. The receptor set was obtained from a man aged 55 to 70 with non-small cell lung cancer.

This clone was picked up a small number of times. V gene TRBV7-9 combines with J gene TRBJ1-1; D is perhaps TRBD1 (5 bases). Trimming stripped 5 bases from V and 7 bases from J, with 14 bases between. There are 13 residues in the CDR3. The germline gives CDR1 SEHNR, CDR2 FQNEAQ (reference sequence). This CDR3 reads CASSPIDRNEAFF. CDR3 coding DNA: TGTGCCAGCAGCCCGATCGACAGAAATGAAGCTTTCTTT.

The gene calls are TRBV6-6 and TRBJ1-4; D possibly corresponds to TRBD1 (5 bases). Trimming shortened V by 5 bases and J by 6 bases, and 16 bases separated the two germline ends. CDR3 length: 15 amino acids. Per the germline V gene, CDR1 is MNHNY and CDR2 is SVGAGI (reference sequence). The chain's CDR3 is CASSTAWGVDEKLFF. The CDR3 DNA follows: TGTGCCAGCAGTACGGCCTGGGGGGTGGATGAAAAACTGTTTTTT.

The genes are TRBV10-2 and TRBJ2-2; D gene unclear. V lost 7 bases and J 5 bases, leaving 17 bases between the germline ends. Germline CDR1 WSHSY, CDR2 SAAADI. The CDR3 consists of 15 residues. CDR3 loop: CASIMGTTQTGELFF. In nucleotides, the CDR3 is TGCGCCAGCATTATGGGCACAACGCAAACCGGGGAGCTGTTTTTT.

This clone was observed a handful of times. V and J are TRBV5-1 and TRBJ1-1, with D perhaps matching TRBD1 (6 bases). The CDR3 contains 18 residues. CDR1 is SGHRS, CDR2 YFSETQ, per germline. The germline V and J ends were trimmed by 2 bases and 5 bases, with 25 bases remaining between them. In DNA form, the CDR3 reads TGCGCCAGCAGCTTCCAGACTTTGACTCCTAGGGGGGGTACTGAAGCTTTCTTT. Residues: CASSFQTLTPRGGTEAFF.

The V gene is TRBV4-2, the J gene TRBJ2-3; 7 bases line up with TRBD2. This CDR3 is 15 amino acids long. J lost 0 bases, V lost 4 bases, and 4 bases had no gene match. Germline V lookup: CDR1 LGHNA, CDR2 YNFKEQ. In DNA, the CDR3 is TGTGCCAGCAGCCCTACTAGCGTTAGCACAGATACGCAGTATTTT. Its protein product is CASSPTSVSTDTQYF.

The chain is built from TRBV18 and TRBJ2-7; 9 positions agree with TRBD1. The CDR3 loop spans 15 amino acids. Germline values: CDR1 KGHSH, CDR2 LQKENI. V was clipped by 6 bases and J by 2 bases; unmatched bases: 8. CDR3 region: CASSPGQGDTYEQYF. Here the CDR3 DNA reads TGTGCCAGCTCGCCGGGACAGGGTGATACCTACGAGCAGTACTTC. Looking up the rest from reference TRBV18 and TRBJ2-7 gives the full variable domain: NAGVMQNPRHLVRRRGQEARLRCSPMKGHSHVYWYRQLPEEGLKFMVYLQKENIIDESGMPKERFSAEFPKEGPSILRIQQVVRGDSAAYFCASSPGQGDTYEQYFGPGTRLTVT.

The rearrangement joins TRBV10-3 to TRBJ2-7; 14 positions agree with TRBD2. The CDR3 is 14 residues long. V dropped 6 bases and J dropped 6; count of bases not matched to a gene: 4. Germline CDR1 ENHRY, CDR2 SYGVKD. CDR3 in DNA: TGTGCCATCAGACCGGGACTAGCGGGAGCCGAGCAGTACTTC. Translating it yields CAIRPGLAGAEQYF.

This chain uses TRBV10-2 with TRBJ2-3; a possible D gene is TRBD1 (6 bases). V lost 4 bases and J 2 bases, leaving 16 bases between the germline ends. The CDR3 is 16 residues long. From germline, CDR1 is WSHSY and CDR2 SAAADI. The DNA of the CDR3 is TGCGCCAGCAGTGGTTTGGGACAAATTAACACAGATACGCAGTATTTT. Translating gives CASSGLGQINTDTQYF.

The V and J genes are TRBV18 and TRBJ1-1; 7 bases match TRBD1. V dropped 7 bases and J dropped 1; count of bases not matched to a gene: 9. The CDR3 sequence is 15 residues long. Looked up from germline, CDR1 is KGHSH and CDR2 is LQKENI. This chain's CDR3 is CASLGQAPGNTEAFF. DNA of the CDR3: TGTGCCAGCTTAGGACAGGCCCCGGGGAACACTGAAGCTTTCTTT.

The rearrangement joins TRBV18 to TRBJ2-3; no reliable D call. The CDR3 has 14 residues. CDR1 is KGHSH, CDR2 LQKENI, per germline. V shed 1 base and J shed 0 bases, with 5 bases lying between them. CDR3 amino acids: CASSPLSSTDTQYF. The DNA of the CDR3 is TGTGCCAGCTCACCACTTAGCAGCACAGATACGCAGTATTTT.

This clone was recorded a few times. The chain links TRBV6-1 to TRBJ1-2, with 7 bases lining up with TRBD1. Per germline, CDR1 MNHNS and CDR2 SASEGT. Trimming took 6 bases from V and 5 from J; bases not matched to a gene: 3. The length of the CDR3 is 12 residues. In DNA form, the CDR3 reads TGTGCCAGCAGGACAGGGAGGTATGGCTACACCTTC. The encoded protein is CASRTGRYGYTF.

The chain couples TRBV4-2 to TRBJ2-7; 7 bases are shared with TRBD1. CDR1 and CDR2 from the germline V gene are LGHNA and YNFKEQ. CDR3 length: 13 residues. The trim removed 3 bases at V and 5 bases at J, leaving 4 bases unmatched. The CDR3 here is CASSHDRAHEQYF. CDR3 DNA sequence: TGTGCCAGCAGCCATGACAGGGCACACGAGCAGTACTTC.

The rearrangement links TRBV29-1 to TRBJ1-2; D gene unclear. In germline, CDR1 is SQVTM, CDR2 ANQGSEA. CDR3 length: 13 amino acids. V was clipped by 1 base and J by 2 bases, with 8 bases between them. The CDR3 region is CSVEGFLNYGYTF. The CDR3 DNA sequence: TGCAGCGTTGAAGGGTTCCTGAACTATGGCTACACCTTC.

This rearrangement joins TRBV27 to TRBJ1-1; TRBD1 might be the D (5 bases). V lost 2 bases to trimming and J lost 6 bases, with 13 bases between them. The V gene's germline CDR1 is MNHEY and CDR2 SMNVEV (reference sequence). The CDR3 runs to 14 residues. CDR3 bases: TGTGCCAGCAGTTTAGACCCACAGGTGGCTGAAGCTTTCTTT. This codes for CASSLDPQVAEAFF.

CDR3 sequence (DNA): TGTGCCAGCAGCTTGGCGAGGACAGGGGGATTGACAGATACGCAGTATTTT. It yields the protein CASSLARTGGLTDTQYF. The rearrangement uses TRBV5-5 and TRBJ2-3; the match to TRBD1 covers 10 bases. The CDR3 sequence is 17 residues long. With 0 bases clipped from V and 3 bases from J, the junction kept 7 bases outside the gene matches. Germline V gene data show CDR1 as SGHKS and CDR2 as YYEKEE (reference sequence).

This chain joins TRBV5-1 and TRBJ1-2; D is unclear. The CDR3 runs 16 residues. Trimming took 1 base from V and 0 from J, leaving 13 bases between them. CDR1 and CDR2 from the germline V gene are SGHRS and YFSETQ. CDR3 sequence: CASSLWFSRANYGYTF. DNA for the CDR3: TGCGCCAGCAGCTTGTGGTTTTCGCGAGCTAACTATGGCTACACCTTC.

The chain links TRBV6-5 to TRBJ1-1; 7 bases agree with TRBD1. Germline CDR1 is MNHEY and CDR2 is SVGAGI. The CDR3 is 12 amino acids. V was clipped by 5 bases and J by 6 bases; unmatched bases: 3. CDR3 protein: CASSVDRSEAFF. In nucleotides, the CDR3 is TGTGCCAGCAGTGTGGACAGGTCTGAAGCTTTCTTT.

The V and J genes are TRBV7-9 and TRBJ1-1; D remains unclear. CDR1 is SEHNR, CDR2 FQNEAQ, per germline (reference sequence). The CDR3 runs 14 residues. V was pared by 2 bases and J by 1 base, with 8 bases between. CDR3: CASSLMPANTEAFF. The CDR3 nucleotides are TGTGCCAGCAGCTTAATGCCAGCGAACACTGAAGCTTTCTTT.

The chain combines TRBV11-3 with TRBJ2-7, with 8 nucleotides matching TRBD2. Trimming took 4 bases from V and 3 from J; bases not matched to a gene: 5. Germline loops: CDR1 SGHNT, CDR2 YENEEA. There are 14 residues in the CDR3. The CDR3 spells CASSSIGGDYEQYF. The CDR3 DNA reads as TGTGCCAGCAGCTCCATCGGGGGGGACTACGAGCAGTACTTC.

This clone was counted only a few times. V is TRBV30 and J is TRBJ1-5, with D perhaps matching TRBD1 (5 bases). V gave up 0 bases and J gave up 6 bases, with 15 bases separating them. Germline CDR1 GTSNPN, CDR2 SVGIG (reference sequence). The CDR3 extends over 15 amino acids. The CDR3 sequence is CAWSVRGGVGQPQHF. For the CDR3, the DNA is TGTGCCTGGAGTGTACGCGGGGGGGTAGGTCAGCCCCAGCATTTT.

CDR3 protein: CAGDNSGANVLTF. CDR3 DNA: TGTGCCGGAGATAATAGTGGGGCCAACGTCCTGACTTTC. V and J are TRBV30 and TRBJ2-6; D remains ambiguous. The CDR3 extends over 13 amino acids. CDR1 and CDR2 from the germline V gene are GTSNPN and SVGIG (reference sequence). V was clipped by 8 bases and J by 3 bases, with 11 bases between them.

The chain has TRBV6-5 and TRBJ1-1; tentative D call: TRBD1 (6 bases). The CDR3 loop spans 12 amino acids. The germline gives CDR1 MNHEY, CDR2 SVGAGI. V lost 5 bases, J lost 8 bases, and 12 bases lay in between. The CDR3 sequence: CASSGIDREAFF. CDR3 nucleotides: TGTGCCAGCAGTGGGATTGACAGGGAAGCTTTCTTT.